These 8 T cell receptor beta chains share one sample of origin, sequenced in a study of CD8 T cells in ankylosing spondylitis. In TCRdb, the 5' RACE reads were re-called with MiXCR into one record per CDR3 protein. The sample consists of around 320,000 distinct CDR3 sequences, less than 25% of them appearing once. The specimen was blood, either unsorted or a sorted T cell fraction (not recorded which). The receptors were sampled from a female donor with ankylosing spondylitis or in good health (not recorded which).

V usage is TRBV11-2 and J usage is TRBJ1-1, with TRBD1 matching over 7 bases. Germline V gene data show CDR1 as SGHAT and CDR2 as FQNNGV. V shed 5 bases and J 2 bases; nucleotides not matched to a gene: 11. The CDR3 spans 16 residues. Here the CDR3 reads CASSLNRGRVNTEAFF. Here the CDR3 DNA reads TGTGCCAGCAGCCTCAACAGGGGTCGGGTAAACACTGAAGCTTTCTTT.

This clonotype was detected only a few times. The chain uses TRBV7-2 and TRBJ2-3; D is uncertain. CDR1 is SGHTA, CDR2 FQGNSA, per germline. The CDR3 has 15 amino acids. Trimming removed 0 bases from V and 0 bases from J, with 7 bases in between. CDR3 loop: CASSLASHSTDTQYF. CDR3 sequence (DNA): TGTGCCAGCAGCTTAGCTAGTCACAGCACAGATACGCAGTATTTT.

CDR3 DNA: TGTGCCAGCCGACGGCGGGGGTCATTGGGCTACACCTTC. Amino acid sequence: CASRRRGSLGYTF. This chain links TRBV28 with TRBJ1-2; a weak D match, TRBD1 (5 bases). The V end lost 8 bases, the J end lost 8 bases, and 18 bases lay between the germline ends. CDR1 MDHEN and CDR2 SYDVKM come from the germline V gene. The CDR3 is made up of 13 amino acids.

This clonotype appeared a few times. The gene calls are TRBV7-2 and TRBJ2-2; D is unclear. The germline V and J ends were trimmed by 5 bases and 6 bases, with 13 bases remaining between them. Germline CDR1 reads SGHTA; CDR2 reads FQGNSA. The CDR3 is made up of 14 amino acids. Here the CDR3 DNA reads TGTGCCAGCAGCCCGAGTCGAGGACCCGGGGAGCTGTTTTTT. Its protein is CASSPSRGPGELFF.

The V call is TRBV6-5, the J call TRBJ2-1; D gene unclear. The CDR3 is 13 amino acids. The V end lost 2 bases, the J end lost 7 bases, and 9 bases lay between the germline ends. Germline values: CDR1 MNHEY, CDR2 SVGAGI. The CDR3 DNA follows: TGTGCCAGCAGTTACGGGTTCTCGAATGAGCAGTTCTTC. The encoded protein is CASSYGFSNEQFF.

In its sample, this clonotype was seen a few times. For the CDR3, the DNA is TGTGCCAGTAGTGCCCTGACAGATACGCAGTATTTT. Translating gives CASSALTDTQYF. The gene calls are TRBV19 and TRBJ2-3; D is undetermined. Germline V CDR1 and CDR2: LNHDA, SQIVND (reference sequence). This CDR3 has 12 amino acids. With 5 bases removed from V and 3 bases from J, the gap between germline ends came to 6 bases.

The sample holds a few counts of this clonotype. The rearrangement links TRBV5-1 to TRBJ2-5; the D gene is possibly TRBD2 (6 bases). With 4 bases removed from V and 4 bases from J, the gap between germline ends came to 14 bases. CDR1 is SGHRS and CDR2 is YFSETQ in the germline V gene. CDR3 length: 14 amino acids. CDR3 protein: CASSPELAGETQYF. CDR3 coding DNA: TGCGCCAGCAGCCCCGAACTAGCCGGAGAGACCCAGTACTTC.

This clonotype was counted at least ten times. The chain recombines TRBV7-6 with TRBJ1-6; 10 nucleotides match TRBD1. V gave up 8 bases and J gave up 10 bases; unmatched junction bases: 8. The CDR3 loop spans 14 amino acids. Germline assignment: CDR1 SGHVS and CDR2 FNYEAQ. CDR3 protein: CASRPGTGESPLHF. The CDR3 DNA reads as TGTGCCAGCCGACCTGGGACAGGGGAATCACCCCTCCACTTT.